The 17 T cell receptor beta chains presented below share a single source sample, sequenced in a study of CD8+ T cells in alopecia areata. TCR sequencing used cDNA made by reverse transcription of extracted RNA. Profiling relied on immunoSEQ multiplex PCR, and the TCRdb table lists in-frame clones only, not all of them. The sample includes 120,000 to 150,000 clones, more than 40% of them seen just once. Sequenced material: CD4+ T cells sorted from blood. The receptors derive from a human donor with alopecia areata.

This clone has only a few counts. The chain recombines TRBV5-4 with TRBJ2-1; 10 bases align to TRBD2. CDR1 is SGHNT and CDR2 is YYREEE in the germline V gene (reference sequence). The CDR3 spans 15 residues. The V gene end was trimmed by 4 bases and the J gene end by 3 bases; junction bases not matched to a gene: 4. CDR3: CASSPSGSIYNEQFF. In DNA form, the CDR3 reads TGTGCCAGCAGCCCTAGCGGGAGCATCTACAATGAGCAGTTCTTC. Full variable domain (remainder filled in from reference TRBV5-4 and TRBJ2-1): ETGVTQSPTHLIKTRGQQVTLRCSSQSGHNTVSWYQQALGQGPQFIFQYYREEENGRGNFPPRFSGLQFPNYSSELNVNALELDDSALYLCASSPSGSIYNEQFFGPGTRLTVL.

The chain is built from TRBV7-9 and TRBJ2-5, with D unresolved. The end of the DNA aligns better with TRBJ2-7, so the J call may be wrong. This CDR3 comprises 17 residues. The germline V gene encodes CDR1 SEHNR and CDR2 FQNEAQ (reference sequence). This chain's CDR3 is CASSPEQNWYQTYEQYF. In nucleotides, the CDR3 is TGTGCCAGCAGCCCCGAACAGAACTGGTACCAAACCTACGAGCAGTACTTC.

The chain combines TRBV2 with TRBJ2-3; 11 bases match TRBD2. CDR3 length equals 15 residues. Germline CDR1 SNHLY, CDR2 FYNNEI. The trim removed 8 bases at V and 6 bases at J, leaving 10 bases unmatched. The CDR3 nucleotides are TGTGCCAGCTCCTTAGCGGGAGGGCCCTGGGATACGCAGTATTTT. Translation gives CASSLAGGPWDTQYF.

V and J are TRBV7-9 and TRBJ2-3; TRBD2 is a possible D gene (6 bases). CDR3 length: 13 residues. From germline, CDR1 is SEHNR and CDR2 FQNEAQ (reference sequence). Trimming took 8 bases from V and 2 from J, leaving 11 bases between them. This CDR3 is CASGRGNTDTQYF. CDR3 in DNA: TGTGCCAGCGGACGGGGGAACACAGATACGCAGTATTTT.

This sequence joins TRBV7-9 and TRBJ1-2; a possible D gene is TRBD1 (5 bases). Trimming pared 6 bases from V and 3 bases from J, leaving 11 bases between. The CDR3 is made up of 13 amino acids. Germline V gene sequence: CDR1 SEHNR, CDR2 FQNEAQ (reference sequence). The CDR3 is CASREQEHYGYTF. CDR3 nucleotides: TGTGCCAGCAGGGAACAGGAACACTATGGCTACACCTTC.

The rearrangement joins TRBV4-2 to TRBJ2-1; no definite D call. V lost 0 bases to trimming and J lost 9 bases, with 9 bases between them. The length of the CDR3 is 13 residues. Germline CDR1 reads LGHNA; CDR2 reads YNFKEQ. The CDR3 DNA reads TGTGCCAGCAGCCAAGATGGGTTCGGTGAGCAGTTCTTC. It specifies CASSQDGFGEQFF.

This clone was seen a handful of times. The V call is TRBV29-1, the J call TRBJ1-1; 8 nucleotides line up with TRBD1. Germline CDR1 is SQVTM and CDR2 is ANQGSEA. V lost 2 bases to trimming and J lost 4 bases; unmatched junction nucleotides: 9. CDR3 size: 15 residues. The CDR3 DNA reads as TGCAGCGTTGAACCCGGGACAGGCCTCCCCACTGAAGCTTTCTTT. This gives the protein CSVEPGTGLPTEAFF.

The rearrangement uses TRBV5-1 and TRBJ2-1; TRBD2 aligns across 7 bases. Germline assignment: CDR1 SGHRS and CDR2 YFSETQ. This CDR3 has 16 amino acids. With 3 bases clipped from V and 2 bases from J, the junction kept 8 bases outside the gene matches. DNA for the CDR3: TGCGCCAGCAGCTCCCGTGGCGGGAGTACCTACAATGAGCAGTTCTTC. Translated, it gives CASSSRGGSTYNEQFF.

This chain uses TRBV29-1 with TRBJ1-1; D is unresolved. The CDR3 is 12 amino acids. V was shortened by 4 bases and J by 5 bases, with 11 bases between the two germline ends. CDR1 is SQVTM and CDR2 is ANQGSEA in the germline V gene. CDR3 loop: CSVGGRRTEAFF. CDR3 nucleotides: TGCAGCGTTGGTGGAAGGAGGACTGAAGCTTTCTTT.

For this clone: Other DNA variants within this sample encode the same CDR3. The CDR3 spells CASSLSGANVLTF. The CDR3 DNA is TGTGCCAGCAGCCTCTCTGGGGCCAACGTCCTGACTTTC. The chain links TRBV27 to TRBJ2-6; D not resolved. The CDR3 sequence is 13 residues long. Germline assignment: CDR1 MNHEY and CDR2 SMNVEV (reference sequence). V was cut by 6 bases and J by 0 bases, with 3 bases left in between.

CDR3 residues: CASSDDGTVCEQYF. The CDR3, as DNA: TGTGCCAGCAGTGACGACGGGACGGTCTGCGAGCAGTACTTC. The chain joins TRBV2 to TRBJ2-7; D assignment may be TRBD1 or TRBD2 (5 bases each). Germline V gives CDR1 SNHLY, CDR2 FYNNEI. Trimming shortened V by 3 bases and J by 6 bases, and 15 bases separated the two germline ends. The CDR3 totals 14 residues.

The J gene is TRBJ2-1, the V gene TRBV5-4; D unresolved. The germline V and J ends were trimmed by 0 bases and 3 bases, with 4 bases remaining between them. The CDR3 extends over 13 amino acids. CDR1 and CDR2 (germline): SGHNT, YYREEE (reference sequence). The CDR3 DNA sequence: TGTGCCAGCAGCTTGGCAGTCTACAATGAGCAGTTCTTC. It translates to CASSLAVYNEQFF.

V gene TRBV5-1 combines with J gene TRBJ2-2, with D tentatively TRBD1 (6 bases). This CDR3 region has 15 residues. Germline V lookup: CDR1 SGHRS, CDR2 YFSETQ. With 0 bases removed from V and 6 bases from J, the gap between germline ends came to 12 bases. The CDR3 DNA reads TGCGCCAGCAGCTTGGTTTCCACAGGGTCCGGGGAGCTGTTTTTT. Encoded protein: CASSLVSTGSGELFF.

The rearrangement joins TRBV27 to TRBJ2-7; 11 bases line up with TRBD2. CDR3 length: 14 amino acids. V gave up 6 bases and J gave up 3 bases; unmatched junction bases: 4. Germline CDR1 and CDR2: MNHEY and SMNVEV (reference sequence). The CDR3 DNA reads as TGTGCCAGCAGCGGGACTAGCGGCCTCTACGAGCAGTACTTC. Its translation is CASSGTSGLYEQYF.

The chain joins TRBV11-2 to TRBJ2-3; D unresolved. Between the trimmed V and J ends, which lost 1 base and 4 bases, there was a span of 6 bases. Looked up from germline, CDR1 is SGHAT and CDR2 is FQNNGV. The length of the CDR3 is 13 residues. CDR3 coding DNA: TGTGCCAGCAGCTTAGGGGTCCCAGATACGCAGTATTTT. This translates into CASSLGVPDTQYF.

This clone was observed a handful of times. This rearrangement joins TRBV2 to TRBJ2-7; 7 bases agree with TRBD1. The junction had 10 bases not matched to a gene; V was cut back by 5 bases and J by 3 bases. There are 15 residues in the CDR3. Germline loops: CDR1 SNHLY, CDR2 FYNNEI. CDR3 DNA sequence: TGTGCCAGCAGTATTAGACAGGGCCCCGACTACGAGCAGTACTTC. Amino acid sequence: CASSIRQGPDYEQYF.

The chain is built from TRBV28 and TRBJ1-2; the D is unclear. The V and J ends lost 2 bases and 4 bases respectively, with 5 bases between them. Per germline, CDR1 MDHEN and CDR2 SYDVKM. The CDR3 covers 12 residues. CDR3 nucleotide sequence: TGTGCCAGCAGTTTACAGTCCTATGGCTACACCTTC. Its protein product is CASSLQSYGYTF.